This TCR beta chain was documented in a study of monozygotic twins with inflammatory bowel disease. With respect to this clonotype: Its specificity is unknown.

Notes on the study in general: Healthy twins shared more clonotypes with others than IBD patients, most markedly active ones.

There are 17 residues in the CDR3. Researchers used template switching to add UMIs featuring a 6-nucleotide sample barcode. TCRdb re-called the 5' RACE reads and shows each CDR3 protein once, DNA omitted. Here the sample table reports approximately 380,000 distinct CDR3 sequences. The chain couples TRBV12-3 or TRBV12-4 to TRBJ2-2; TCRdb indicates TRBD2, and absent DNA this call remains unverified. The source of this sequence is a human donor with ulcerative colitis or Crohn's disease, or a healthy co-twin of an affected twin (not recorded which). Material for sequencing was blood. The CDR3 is CASSLLVSRGATGELFF.